These 29 T cell receptor beta chains share one sample of origin, sequenced in a study of blood T cell repertoires in COVID-19. Only in-frame clones appear in the TCRdb table, and some are missing; sequencing was by immunoSEQ multiplex PCR. The data show some 200,000 clones, with around 87% seen just once and roughly 2.5% held by the top ten. Input material: peripheral blood. These receptors were obtained from a man aged 35 to 55 with active or convalescent COVID-19.

CDR3 bases: TGTGCCAGCTCACCGGGAGCGGCCGCGGTAGATACGCAGTATTTT. Residues: CASSPGAAAVDTQYF. The gene calls are TRBV18 and TRBJ2-3, with a weak D call TRBD2 (5 bases). The length of the CDR3 is 15 residues. With 3 bases removed from V and 5 bases from J, the gap between germline ends came to 15 bases. Germline V gene data show CDR1 as KGHSH and CDR2 as LQKENI.

The chain links TRBV24-1 to TRBJ2-2, with 7 bases matching TRBD1. Germline values: CDR1 KGHDR, CDR2 SFDVKD. Unmatched junction bases numbered 9, after V lost 2 bases and J lost 7 bases. The CDR3 is made up of 16 amino acids. CDR3 loop: CATSDWQGVSSGELFF. The DNA of the CDR3 is TGTGCCACCAGTGATTGGCAGGGGGTATCCAGCGGGGAGCTGTTTTTT.

This clone was seen only a few times. This chain uses TRBV28 with TRBJ1-2; 8 nucleotides match TRBD1. The V segment lost 5 bases and the J segment 7 bases; nucleotides outside the gene matches: 12. This CDR3 has 15 amino acids. From germline, CDR1 is MDHEN and CDR2 SYDVKM. The CDR3 here is CASSLTWQGAGGYTF. In nucleotides, the CDR3 is TGTGCCAGCAGTCTCACCTGGCAGGGGGCGGGTGGCTACACCTTC.

The chain employs TRBV12-1 and TRBJ1-1; the table's D call, TRBD1, has no DNA check behind it. TRBV12-1 is listed as a pseudogene. The CDR3 is 15 amino acids. The CDR3 sequence is CASSPRDRENTEAFF. As DNA, the CDR3 is TGTGCCAGCAGCCCCCGGGACAGGGAGAACACTGAAGCTTTCTTT.

For the CDR3, the DNA is TGTGCCTGCTCGGGACTAGCTTCCCTCGCACAAGAGACCCAGTACTTC. It yields the protein CACSGLASLAQETQYF. The V and J genes are TRBV5-4 and TRBJ2-5; the match to TRBD2 covers 9 bases. Germline V gene lookup returns CDR1 SGHNT and CDR2 YYREEE (reference sequence). J gave up 2 bases and V 10 bases, and 15 bases lay outside the gene matches. This CDR3 region has 16 residues.

The CDR3 region is CASSQEILAGGPWGNEQFF. In DNA, the CDR3 is TGCGCCAGCAGCCAAGAAATACTAGCGGGGGGCCCCTGGGGTAATGAGCAGTTCTTC. The chain links TRBV4-3 to TRBJ2-1, with 12 bases lining up with TRBD2. The V and J ends lost 0 bases and 7 bases, in that order; junction bases with no gene match: 13. CDR3 length equals 19 residues. From germline, CDR1 is LGHNA and CDR2 YSLEER.

To note about this clone: A read error may produce the germline difference seen at one junction end. V is TRBV27 and J is TRBJ1-1; TRBD1 agrees at 7 bases. This CDR3 spans 14 amino acids. Germline CDR1 reads MNHEY; CDR2 reads SMNVEV (reference sequence). CDR3 DNA: TGTGCCAGCAGATTTACAGGGGTGAAGACTGAAGCTTTCTTT. Its protein is CASRFTGVKTEAFF.

This clone has only a few counts. The V and J genes are TRBV6-5 and TRBJ2-1; 9 nucleotides match TRBD1. The junction had 10 bases not matched to a gene; V was cut back by 6 bases and J by 7 bases. Germline-derived CDR1 and CDR2 are MNHEY and SVGAGI. The CDR3 is made up of 15 amino acids. The CDR3 reads CASRSRDRVSNEQFF. CDR3 coding DNA: TGTGCCAGCAGGAGCCGGGACAGGGTTTCGAATGAGCAGTTCTTC.

The chain employs TRBV19 and TRBJ1-5, with a tentative D call TRBD1 (6 bases). The CDR3 length is 16 residues. Per the germline V gene, CDR1 is LNHDA and CDR2 is SQIVND (reference sequence). V was pared by 7 bases and J by 5 bases, with 21 bases between. CDR3 in amino acids: CASKKETGRGDQPQHF. In nucleotides, the CDR3 is TGTGCCAGTAAGAAAGAAACAGGGAGAGGAGATCAGCCCCAGCATTTT. The complete variable domain, with remaining parts taken from reference TRBV19 and TRBJ1-5, reads DGGITQSPKYLFRKEGQNVTLSCEQNLNHDAMYWYRQDPGQGLRLIYYSQIVNDFQKGDIAEGYSVSREKKESFPLTVTSAQKNPTAFYLCASKKETGRGDQPQHFGDGTRLSIL.

The chain joins TRBV10-3 to TRBJ2-2; tentatively, D is TRBD2 (6 bases). Trimming stripped 4 bases from V and 3 bases from J, with 12 bases between. CDR3 size: 15 residues. Germline CDR1 reads ENHRY; CDR2 reads SYGVKD. The CDR3 DNA sequence: TGTGCCATCAGTGTGTTAGCGGTTGACACCGGGGAGCTGTTTTTT. Amino acids: CAISVLAVDTGELFF.

The chain couples TRBV28 to TRBJ1-4, with 10 bases lining up with TRBD1. The CDR3 is made up of 15 amino acids. V shed 7 bases, J shed 6 bases, and the junction held 8 bases outside the gene matches. Looked up from germline, CDR1 is MDHEN and CDR2 is SYDVKM. CDR3: CASTFAGTGDEKLFF. The DNA of the CDR3 is TGTGCCAGCACCTTTGCCGGGACAGGGGATGAAAAACTGTTTTTT.

The rearrangement links TRBV10-3 to TRBJ1-1; D ambiguous. Deletions cut 6 bases from V and 0 bases from J, with 11 bases between. This CDR3 is built from 14 residues. Germline loops: CDR1 ENHRY, CDR2 SYGVKD. In DNA, the CDR3 is TGTGCCATCAGGTCGCCCAGGCTGAACACTGAAGCTTTCTTT. It is translated as CAIRSPRLNTEAFF.

The V gene is TRBV7-2, the J gene TRBJ2-1, with 8 bases lining up with TRBD2. Germline assignment: CDR1 SGHTA and CDR2 FQGNSA. V dropped 5 bases and J dropped 3; count of bases not matched to a gene: 6. CDR3 length: 15 amino acids. As DNA, the CDR3 is TGTGCCAGCAGCAGGACCGGGACTAGCTACAATGAGCAGTTCTTC. It yields the protein CASSRTGTSYNEQFF.

This clone was seen only a few times. This chain's CDR3 is CASTPRDRALSGELFF. The CDR3 DNA sequence: TGTGCCAGCACCCCCCGGGACAGGGCCCTCTCCGGGGAGCTGTTTTTT. V usage is TRBV3-1 (or the pseudogene TRBV3-2) and J usage is TRBJ2-2; 9 bases map to TRBD1. This CDR3 is built from 16 residues. Trimming cost V 7 bases and J 6 bases; bases outside gene matches: 12. The germline CDR1 and CDR2 sequences are LGHDT and YNNKEL (reference sequence).

There are a few counts of this clone. This chain joins TRBV5-1 and TRBJ1-2; 9 nucleotides agree with TRBD1. This CDR3 comprises 14 residues. Per the germline V gene, CDR1 is SGHRS and CDR2 is YFSETQ. The ends lost 5 bases at V and 6 bases at J; junction bases unmatched: 8. CDR3 sequence reads: CASSNAGQGDGYTF. CDR3 sequence (DNA): TGCGCCAGCAGTAATGCGGGACAGGGCGATGGCTACACCTTC.

V is TRBV30 and J is TRBJ1-5; 7 bases align to TRBD1. Trimming took 1 base from V and 9 from J; bases not matched to a gene: 6. The CDR3 runs to 13 residues. From germline, CDR1 is GTSNPN and CDR2 SVGIG (reference sequence). The CDR3 DNA reads TGTGCCTGGAGTGAGACAGGGCCTACGCCCCAGCATTTT. Residues: CAWSETGPTPQHF.

This rearrangement joins TRBV2 to TRBJ1-2, with TRBD1 matching over 7 bases. The CDR3 runs to 13 residues. After removal of 4 bases from V and 4 bases from J, the junction contained 3 bases not matched to a gene. The V gene's germline CDR1 is SNHLY and CDR2 FYNNEI. The CDR3 nucleotides are TGTGCCAGCAGTGGACAGGGCCTCTATGGCTACACCTTC. It specifies CASSGQGLYGYTF. The full variable domain, its missing parts supplied by reference TRBV2 and TRBJ1-2, is EPEVTQTPSHQVTQMGQEVILRCVPISNHLYFYWYRQILGQKVEFLVSFYNNEISEKSEIFDDQFSVERPDGSNFTLKIRSTKLEDSAMYFCASSGQGLYGYTFGSGTRLTVV.

The J gene is TRBJ1-2, the V gene TRBV7-9; 10 bases match TRBD1. CDR1 is SEHNR, CDR2 FQNEAQ, per germline (reference sequence). This CDR3 comprises 15 residues. V lost 4 bases, J lost 3 bases, and 5 bases stayed unmatched. The CDR3 sequence is CASSSTGGHHYGYTF. The CDR3 DNA reads as TGTGCCAGCAGCTCGACAGGGGGCCATCACTATGGCTACACCTTC.

The V call is TRBV18, the J call TRBJ1-6; 9 positions agree with TRBD1. This CDR3 is built from 13 residues. Germline V gene data show CDR1 as KGHSH and CDR2 as LQKENI. With V trimmed by 6 bases and J by 7 bases, 1 base remained unmatched. The CDR3 sequence: CASSGQGNSPLHF. The CDR3 DNA sequence: TGTGCCAGCTCCGGACAGGGGAATTCACCCCTCCACTTT.

The chain has TRBV4-1 and TRBJ2-3; TRBD2 matches 9 bases. J gave up 2 bases and V 4 bases, and 4 bases lay outside the gene matches. The CDR3 extends over 15 amino acids. Germline lookup yields CDR1 MGHRA and CDR2 YSYEKL. The CDR3: CASSLLAGPTDTQYF. The CDR3, as DNA: TGCGCCAGCAGCCTTCTAGCGGGGCCCACAGATACGCAGTATTTT.

The chain is built from TRBV7-8 and TRBJ1-4, with TRBD1 matching over 8 bases. The CDR3 covers 15 residues. Germline lookup yields CDR1 SGHVS and CDR2 FQNEAQ. Unmatched junction bases numbered 8, after V lost 6 bases and J lost 5 bases. CDR3 sequence reads: CASRLRTGLNEKLFF. DNA for the CDR3: TGTGCCAGCAGGTTACGGACAGGGCTAAATGAAAAACTGTTTTTT.

J is TRBJ2-7 and V is TRBV4-1; TRBD2 matches at 7 bases. From germline, CDR1 is MGHRA and CDR2 YSYEKL. This CDR3 contains 15 residues. V lost 0 bases to trimming and J lost 4 bases; unmatched junction nucleotides: 6. For the CDR3, the DNA is TGCGCCAGCAGCCAAGAGCCAGGGAGGGGTTACGAGCAGTACTTC. It translates to CASSQEPGRGYEQYF.

A remark on this clone: The junction departs from the called germline gene at one end, perhaps through a read error. The chain links TRBV6-5 to TRBJ1-1; 12 nucleotides align to TRBD1. The CDR3 has 13 amino acids. From germline, CDR1 is MNHEY and CDR2 SVGAGI. CDR3 coding DNA: TGTGCCAGCACATCGGCCGGGACAGGGGGCTTATTGTTT. Encoded protein: CASTSAGTGGLLF.

The chain is built from TRBV4-3 and TRBJ1-1; 8 bases align to TRBD1. J gave up 4 bases and V 0 bases, and 1 base lay outside the gene matches. Looked up from germline, CDR1 is LGHNA and CDR2 is YSLEER. This CDR3 region has 14 residues. CDR3 amino acids: CASSQDRGPTEAFF. In DNA, the CDR3 is TGCGCCAGCAGCCAAGACAGGGGGCCCACTGAAGCTTTCTTT.

This clone was counted a single time. This chain connects TRBV29-1 to TRBJ1-2; D is possibly TRBD1 (6 bases). This CDR3 comprises 15 residues. The germline CDR1 and CDR2 sequences are SQVTM and ANQGSEA. Between the trimmed V and J ends, which lost 0 bases and 3 bases, there was a span of 14 bases. The CDR3 nucleotides are TGCAGCGTTGAAGATCCTTACAGGGTGGACTATGGCTACACCTTC. Translated: CSVEDPYRVDYGYTF.

Many counts were recorded for this clone. The chain carries TRBV5-4 and TRBJ2-1; 7 bases are a match to TRBD2. V shed 2 bases, J shed 8 bases, and the junction held 7 bases outside the gene matches. Germline values: CDR1 SGHNT, CDR2 YYREEE (reference sequence). The CDR3 runs 14 residues. The CDR3 DNA reads TGTGCCAGCAGCTTTGACCGGGCGGGGGATGAGCAGTTCTTC. This sequence encodes CASSFDRAGDEQFF.

The genes are TRBV6-6 and TRBJ2-5; maybe TRBD1 (5 bases). Trimming left V 7 bases short and J 5 bases short, with 17 bases between. The CDR3 spans 14 residues. Germline V CDR1 and CDR2: MNHNY, SVGAGI (reference sequence). The CDR3 nucleotides are TGTGCCAGCACTCCCCAGGGTTATCGGGAGACCCAGTACTTC. Its translation is CASTPQGYRETQYF.

The genes are TRBV5-1 and TRBJ2-1, with a tentative D call TRBD2 (5 bases). Trimming removed 0 bases from V and 8 bases from J, with 9 bases in between. In germline, CDR1 is SGHRS, CDR2 YFSETQ. The CDR3 sequence is 13 residues long. CDR3 loop: CASSLAFGDEQFF. The CDR3 bases are TGCGCCAGCAGCTTGGCATTCGGGGATGAGCAGTTCTTC.

The chain joins TRBV4-1 to TRBJ2-3; 12 nucleotides match TRBD2. The J segment lost 2 bases and the V segment lost 4 bases, leaving 19 bases of the junction unmatched. Germline lookup yields CDR1 MGHRA and CDR2 YSYEKL. This CDR3 has 21 residues. The DNA for the CDR3 is TGCGCCAGCAGCCCGCAATACCTAGCGGGGGGGCTGGTGGGAGTCACAGATACGCAGTATTTT. It is translated as CASSPQYLAGGLVGVTDTQYF.